This TCR beta chain came from a study of control samples from healthy donors and cancer patients. Germline loops: CDR1 SGHDT, CDR2 YYEEEE. This CDR3 region has 19 residues. J gave up 8 bases and V 4 bases, and 15 bases lay outside the gene matches. TCRdb's table, derived via immunoSEQ multiplex PCR, lists solely in-frame clones and lacks some. Counted here are about 120,000 clones, 75% to 95% occurring once; the ten biggest clones make up 2.5% to 3%. The clonotype was recovered from a man aged 40-49 years in good health. The chain couples TRBV5-6 to TRBJ2-1; 16 positions agree with TRBD2. The sequencing input was blood. This chain's CDR3 is CASSPAGLAGGPILYEQFF. CDR3 coding DNA: TGTGCCAGCAGCCCGGCGGGACTAGCGGGGGGGCCGATACTGTATGAGCAGTTCTTC.